These T cell receptor beta chains were read from a single sample in a study of patients and donors after allogeneic stem cell transplantation. Via MiXCR, TCRdb re-called the RT-PCR reads, giving one row per CDR3 protein. The table has some 230,000 distinct CDR3 sequences, over 12% seen once. The material sequenced was blood, either unsorted or a sorted T cell fraction (not recorded which). The receptor set was obtained from a human donor who was either an allogeneic HSCT recipient or a stem cell or donor lymphocyte infusion donor (not recorded which). It is not recorded whose cells these are; they may come from a transplant donor. Both conserved end residues are part of each CDR3. D genes are given only for firm matches. Only part of the rows carry a size: once, few, many, or a class if the clone is expanded.

V gene: TRBV5-1; J gene: TRBJ2-2; D gene: TRBD2; clone size: many; CDR3 DNA: TGCGCCAGCAGCTTGGGACTAGCGGGAGCGGCGAACACCGGGGAGCTGTTTTTT; CDR3 protein: CASSLGLAGAANTGELFF
V gene: TRBV2; J gene: TRBJ2-6; D gene: NA; clone size: many; CDR3 DNA: TGTGCCAGCAGGGAAGGCTCCGGGGCCAACGTCCTGACTTTC; CDR3 protein: CASREGSGANVLTF
V gene: TRBV19; J gene: TRBJ2-1; D gene: TRBD2; clone size: few; CDR3 DNA: TGTGCCAGTAGACCCCGCCGGGGGGGGACCTACAATGAGCAGTTCTTC; CDR3 protein: CASRPRRGGTYNEQFF
V gene: TRBV20-1; J gene: TRBJ2-7; D gene: NA; clone size: many; CDR3 DNA: TGCAGTGCCCCACACCAGGTGGACGAGCAGTACTTC; CDR3 protein: CSAPHQVDEQYF
V gene: TRBV7-9; J gene: TRBJ2-3; D gene: NA; clone size: NA; CDR3 DNA: TGTGCCAGCAGATTAGCCTTACGGGAGTCAGATACGCAGTATTTT; CDR3 protein: CASRLALRESDTQYF
V gene: TRBV29-1; J gene: TRBJ2-1; D gene: TRBD2; clone size: many; CDR3 DNA: TGCAGCGTTGAAGGACTAGCGGGAGGAAATTACAATGAGCAGTTCTTC; CDR3 protein: CSVEGLAGGNYNEQFF
V gene: TRBV2; J gene: TRBJ2-7; D gene: NA; clone size: many; CDR3 DNA: TGTGCCAGCAGTGGGCGTATCCTGGCCGACGAGCAGTACTTC; CDR3 protein: CASSGRILADEQYF
V gene: TRBV7-2; J gene: TRBJ1-6; D gene: TRBD1; clone size: few; CDR3 DNA: TGTGCCAGCAGCACGGACAGGGGTATCCCCCAACCCCTCCACTTT; CDR3 protein: CASSTDRGIPQPLHF
V gene: TRBV11-2; J gene: TRBJ2-7; D gene: TRBD2; clone size: few; CDR3 DNA: TGTGCCAGCAGCTTCGGACTAGCGGGAGTTAACGAGCAGTACTTC; CDR3 protein: CASSFGLAGVNEQYF
V gene: TRBV7-2; J gene: TRBJ2-7; D gene: TRBD2; clone size: many; CDR3 DNA: TGTGCCAGCAGCTGGACTAGCGGGAGGGCCGACGAGCAGTACTTC; CDR3 protein: CASSWTSGRADEQYF
V gene: TRBV3-1; J gene: TRBJ1-6; D gene: NA; clone size: NA; CDR3 DNA: TGTGCCAGCAGCCCCTTGGCGGCTAATTCACCCCTCCACTTT; CDR3 protein: CASSPLAANSPLHF
V gene: TRBV25-1; J gene: TRBJ1-2; D gene: NA; clone size: NA; CDR3 DNA: TGTGCCAGCAGCCAACAGGGTCCCTATGGCTACACCTTC; CDR3 protein: CASSQQGPYGYTF
V gene: TRBV6-1; J gene: TRBJ1-1; D gene: TRBD1; clone size: few; CDR3 DNA: TGTGCCAGCAGTCTGACAGGGAGAGGGTACACTGAAGCTTTCTTT; CDR3 protein: CASSLTGRGYTEAFF
V gene: TRBV6-1; J gene: TRBJ2-2; D gene: NA; clone size: many; CDR3 DNA: TGTGCCAGCAGGACCGGGTTTTTGATCACCGGGGAGCTGTTTTTT; CDR3 protein: CASRTGFLITGELFF
V gene: TRBV7-2; J gene: TRBJ2-1; D gene: TRBD2; clone size: NA; CDR3 DNA: TGTGCCAGCAGCAAGGGCGCGGGACTAGCGGGGAACAATGAGCAGTTCTTC; CDR3 protein: CASSKGAGLAGNNEQFF
V gene: TRBV2; J gene: TRBJ1-6; D gene: TRBD1; clone size: NA; CDR3 DNA: TGTGCCAGCAGCCTGACAGGGGGCTCTGATAATTCACCCCTCCACTTT; CDR3 protein: CASSLTGGSDNSPLHF
V gene: TRBV7-9; J gene: TRBJ2-1; D gene: NA; clone size: few; CDR3 DNA: TGTGCCAGCAGCCCATCTACCGGGACTCGTAATGAGCAGTTCTTC; CDR3 protein: CASSPSTGTRNEQFF
V gene: TRBV7-8; J gene: TRBJ1-1; D gene: TRBD1; clone size: few; CDR3 DNA: TGTGCCAGCAGCTTCAGGGGGCGGGAAGCTTTCTTT; CDR3 protein: CASSFRGREAFF
V gene: TRBV20-1; J gene: TRBJ2-3; D gene: TRBD2; clone size: NA; CDR3 DNA: TGCAGTGCTATTAACGCGGGGGGGACAGATACGCAGTATTTT; CDR3 protein: CSAINAGGTDTQYF
V gene: TRBV11-2; J gene: TRBJ1-1; D gene: TRBD1; clone size: few; CDR3 DNA: TGTGCCAGCAGCCAGTCCGGGACAGACGTGTTCATGAACACTGAAGCTTTCTTT; CDR3 protein: CASSQSGTDVFMNTEAFF
V gene: TRBV15; J gene: TRBJ1-6; D gene: NA; clone size: few; CDR3 DNA: TGTGCCACCAGCGCCAATTCACCCCTCCACTTT; CDR3 protein: CATSANSPLHF
V gene: TRBV7-2; J gene: TRBJ1-1; D gene: TRBD1; clone size: NA; CDR3 DNA: TGTGCCAGCAGGACAGGGTATACTGAAGCTTTCTTT; CDR3 protein: CASRTGYTEAFF
V gene: TRBV9; J gene: TRBJ1-5; D gene: NA; clone size: NA; CDR3 DNA: TGTGCCAGCAGCGTAGCAGGGTCCAATCAGCCCCAGCATTTT; CDR3 protein: CASSVAGSNQPQHF
V gene: TRBV9; J gene: TRBJ1-1; D gene: NA; clone size: NA; CDR3 DNA: TGTGCCAGCAGCGTAGTGACTCGGGGGAACACTGAAGCTTTCTTT; CDR3 protein: CASSVVTRGNTEAFF
V gene: TRBV7-9; J gene: TRBJ1-5; D gene: NA; clone size: many; CDR3 DNA: TGTGCCAGCAGCTTGGCGGGTCAGCCCCAGCATTTT; CDR3 protein: CASSLAGQPQHF
V gene: TRBV3-1; J gene: TRBJ1-1; D gene: NA; clone size: NA; CDR3 DNA: TGTGCCAGCAGCCCAGGCAGGGGCGAGAACACTGAAGCTTTCTTT; CDR3 protein: CASSPGRGENTEAFF
V gene: TRBV9; J gene: TRBJ2-5; D gene: NA; clone size: few; CDR3 DNA: TGTGCCAGCAGCGTAGATGAGTTGATTGGGCCGGAGACCCAGTACTTC; CDR3 protein: CASSVDELIGPETQYF
V gene: TRBV20-1; J gene: TRBJ1-1; D gene: NA; clone size: few; CDR3 DNA: TGCAGTGCTAGTCTGAAACCCGCTGAAGCTTTCTTT; CDR3 protein: CSASLKPAEAFF
V gene: TRBV30; J gene: TRBJ2-5; D gene: TRBD2; clone size: NA; CDR3 DNA: TGTGCCTGGAACCCAGCGGGGGGCCAGGAGACCCAGTACTTC; CDR3 protein: CAWNPAGGQETQYF
V gene: TRBV20-1; J gene: TRBJ2-7; D gene: TRBD2; clone size: many; CDR3 DNA: TGCAGTGCTGGTCCTAGCGGGGGGTCCCCCTACGAGCAGTACTTC; CDR3 protein: CSAGPSGGSPYEQYF
V gene: TRBV20-1; J gene: TRBJ2-2; D gene: NA; clone size: many; CDR3 DNA: TGCAGTGCTAGAAGAGACGTGGGATTACTAGCCGGGGAGCTGTTTTTT; CDR3 protein: CSARRDVGLLAGELFF
V gene: TRBV3-1; J gene: TRBJ1-3; D gene: NA; clone size: many; CDR3 DNA: TGTGCCAGCAGCCCGTCGACAGGAAACACCATATATTTT; CDR3 protein: CASSPSTGNTIYF
V gene: TRBV11-2; J gene: TRBJ2-3; D gene: NA; clone size: many; CDR3 DNA: TGTGCCAGCAGCTTAGAGGGCCTCACAGATACGCAGTATTTT; CDR3 protein: CASSLEGLTDTQYF
V gene: TRBV20-1; J gene: TRBJ2-5; D gene: NA; clone size: many; CDR3 DNA: TGCAGTGCTAGAGGATCTCCCGGGGAGACCCAGTACTTC; CDR3 protein: CSARGSPGETQYF
V gene: TRBV28; J gene: TRBJ1-2; D gene: NA; clone size: few; CDR3 DNA: TGTGCCAGCAGTCTTCCTCGCTATGGCTACACCTTC; CDR3 protein: CASSLPRYGYTF
V gene: TRBV27; J gene: TRBJ2-4; D gene: NA; clone size: NA; CDR3 DNA: TGTGCCAGCAGTTTAGCCCCAGGGGTCGTCGCCAAAAACATTCAGTACTTC; CDR3 protein: CASSLAPGVVAKNIQYF
V gene: TRBV6-1; J gene: TRBJ2-1; D gene: NA; clone size: NA; CDR3 DNA: TGTGCCAGCAGTGAAATCATCCAGGGTGGGCTCTTC; CDR3 protein: CASSEIIQGGLF
V gene: TRBV5-1; J gene: TRBJ2-5; D gene: TRBD1; clone size: NA; CDR3 DNA: TGCGCCAGCAGCCCGGGTTTCGGGACAGGGGGTTTGGGTGAGACCCAGTACTTC; CDR3 protein: CASSPGFGTGGLGETQYF
V gene: TRBV6-1; J gene: TRBJ1-3; D gene: NA; clone size: few; CDR3 DNA: TGTGCCAGCAGTGTGACAGGCCCTTACTCTGGAAACACCATATATTTT; CDR3 protein: CASSVTGPYSGNTIYF
V gene: TRBV20-1; J gene: TRBJ2-7; D gene: NA; clone size: NA; CDR3 DNA: TGCAGTGCAAGTCCCCCCGACAATAGCGAGCAGTACTTC; CDR3 protein: CSASPPDNSEQYF
V gene: TRBV12-3/TRBV12-4; J gene: TRBJ1-1; D gene: NA; clone size: NA; CDR3 DNA: TGTGCCAGCAGCCGCGATGGGCAGGGAGGGTATGAAGCTTTCTTT; CDR3 protein: CASSRDGQGGYEAFF
V gene: TRBV5-1; J gene: TRBJ1-2; D gene: TRBD1; clone size: few; CDR3 DNA: TGCGCCAGCGAGAGGGACGGGTTGGGACAGGTTCATGGCTACACCTTC; CDR3 protein: CASERDGLGQVHGYTF
V gene: TRBV30; J gene: TRBJ1-2; D gene: NA; clone size: NA; CDR3 DNA: TGTGCCTGGAGCGCCGCACCGGCTAACTATGGCTACACCTTC; CDR3 protein: CAWSAAPANYGYTF
V gene: TRBV10-3; J gene: TRBJ1-2; D gene: TRBD1; clone size: few; CDR3 DNA: TGTGCCATCAGTGAGGGCGACAGGGGAGAATATGGCTACACCTTC; CDR3 protein: CAISEGDRGEYGYTF
V gene: TRBV5-1; J gene: TRBJ1-2; D gene: NA; clone size: many; CDR3 DNA: TGCGCCAGCAGCTTGGATCCAGGGAAAGGCTATGGCTACACCTTC; CDR3 protein: CASSLDPGKGYGYTF
V gene: TRBV5-5; J gene: TRBJ2-1; D gene: TRBD2; clone size: few; CDR3 DNA: TGTGCCAGCAGCTTGAAGGGCGGGGGGGCCATTGAGCAGTTCTTC; CDR3 protein: CASSLKGGGAIEQFF
V gene: TRBV6-5; J gene: TRBJ2-3; D gene: NA; clone size: NA; CDR3 DNA: TGTGCCAGCAGTTACCGAACTTGGGGGGATACGCAGTATTTT; CDR3 protein: CASSYRTWGDTQYF
V gene: TRBV6-5; J gene: TRBJ2-3; D gene: TRBD2; clone size: NA; CDR3 DNA: TGTGCCAGCAGTTACTCGATCCTAGCGGGAGGCCTAAGCACAGATACGCAGTATTTT; CDR3 protein: CASSYSILAGGLSTDTQYF
V gene: TRBV20-1; J gene: TRBJ2-7; D gene: TRBD2; clone size: many; CDR3 DNA: TGCAGTGCCTCGGGACTAGCGTGGGAGCAGTACTTC; CDR3 protein: CSASGLAWEQYF
V gene: TRBV20-1; J gene: TRBJ1-2; D gene: NA; clone size: NA; CDR3 DNA: TGCAGTGCTAGAGGCGGACAGCCGTGGGGTCTGTATGGCTACACCTTC; CDR3 protein: CSARGGQPWGLYGYTF
V gene: TRBV10-3; J gene: TRBJ2-2; D gene: NA; clone size: NA; CDR3 DNA: TGTGCCATCGGTGGGGGGGGCACTACCGGGGAGCTGTTTTTT; CDR3 protein: CAIGGGGTTGELFF
V gene: TRBV20-1; J gene: TRBJ1-2; D gene: TRBD1; clone size: NA; CDR3 DNA: TGCAGTGCTAGAGCCCTGGACAGGGAAGATGGCTACACCTTC; CDR3 protein: CSARALDREDGYTF
V gene: TRBV30; J gene: TRBJ1-4; D gene: NA; clone size: many; CDR3 DNA: TGTGCCTGGAGTAGCGGGGATCTGAACGAAAAACTGTTTTTT; CDR3 protein: CAWSSGDLNEKLFF
V gene: TRBV12-3/TRBV12-4; J gene: TRBJ1-5; D gene: NA; clone size: few; CDR3 DNA: TGTGCCAGCACCCCCGGGGATAGCAATCAGCCCCAGCATTTT; CDR3 protein: CASTPGDSNQPQHF
V gene: TRBV25-1; J gene: TRBJ2-5; D gene: TRBD1; clone size: many; CDR3 DNA: TGTGCCAGCAGTAAACCGGGACAGATCTCGGAGACCCAGTACTTC; CDR3 protein: CASSKPGQISETQYF
V gene: TRBV4-3; J gene: TRBJ2-3; D gene: NA; clone size: many; CDR3 DNA: TGCGCCAGCAGCGGGGGGGCCAAAGATACGCAGTATTTT; CDR3 protein: CASSGGAKDTQYF
V gene: TRBV5-1; J gene: TRBJ1-2; D gene: TRBD1; clone size: many; CDR3 DNA: TGCGCCAGCAGCCGGACAGGGGCTGAGGGTGGCTATGGCTACACCTTC; CDR3 protein: CASSRTGAEGGYGYTF
V gene: TRBV15; J gene: TRBJ1-2; D gene: NA; clone size: NA; CDR3 DNA: TGTGCCACCAGCAGAGAGAGGGGACTGAACTATGGCTACACCTTC; CDR3 protein: CATSRERGLNYGYTF